Presented here are 9 T cell receptor beta chains from one specimen sequenced in a study of OX40 agonist ivuxolimab in advanced cancers. TCRdb keeps only in-frame clones here, not all; method: immunoSEQ multiplex PCR. The sample gives tens of thousands of clones, 75% to 90% of which show up once; 0.2% to 0.25% is in the top ten. The sequencing here drew on CD4+ or CD8+ T cells sorted from blood, taken in a trial of the OX40 agonist ivuxolimab. The receptors were gathered from an adult with an advanced solid tumor such as melanoma, head and neck, liver or kidney cancer.

CDR3 protein: CASSLSSGQKTQYF. DNA for the CDR3: TGTGCCAGCAGTTTATCGTCAGGGCAAAAGACCCAGTACTTC. This chain connects TRBV28 to TRBJ2-5, with TRBD1 as a possible D gene (5 bases). The germline V gene has CDR1 MDHEN and CDR2 SYDVKM. V gave up 1 base and J gave up 6 bases, with 12 bases separating them. The CDR3 is 14 residues long. Variable domain in full (rest from reference TRBV28 and TRBJ2-5): DVKVTQSSRYLVKRTGEKVFLECVQDMDHENMFWYRQDPGLGLRLIYFSYDVKMKEKGDIPEGYSVSREKKERFSLILESASTNQTSMYLCASSLSSGQKTQYFGPGTRLLVL.

The chain links TRBV18 to TRBJ1-4; D unresolved. The CDR3 sequence is 12 residues long. Trimming shortened V by 0 bases and J by 8 bases, and 4 bases separated the two germline ends. Germline assignment: CDR1 KGHSH and CDR2 LQKENI. The CDR3 is CASSPPGEKLFF. The CDR3 DNA reads as TGTGCCAGCTCACCACCGGGGGAAAAACTGTTTTTT.

This chain connects TRBV19 to TRBJ1-1; possibly TRBD1 for D (5 bases). Looked up from germline, CDR1 is LNHDA and CDR2 is SQIVND (reference sequence). This CDR3 is built from 13 residues. The V and J ends lost 6 bases and 3 bases respectively, with 11 bases between them. The CDR3 loop is CASRRGLDTEAFF. DNA for the CDR3: TGTGCCAGTAGACGGGGGTTGGACACTGAAGCTTTCTTT.

J is TRBJ2-3 and V is TRBV9; D gene uncertain. Germline CDR1 SGDLS, CDR2 YYNGEE. V gave up 0 bases and J gave up 5 bases, with 7 bases separating them. The CDR3 has 13 amino acids. The CDR3 loop reads CASSVVPRDTQYF. CDR3 bases: TGTGCCAGCAGCGTAGTTCCTAGAGATACGCAGTATTTT.

This chain joins TRBV9 and TRBJ1-5, with D uncertain. The CDR3 runs 13 residues. Trimming removed 4 bases at V and 5 bases at J, with 10 bases between. Germline-derived CDR1 and CDR2 are SGDLS and YYNGEE. CDR3 protein: CASSHDEDQPQHF. The DNA of the CDR3 is TGTGCCAGCAGCCACGACGAAGATCAGCCCCAGCATTTT.

The chain recombines TRBV25-1 with TRBJ1-2; D call uncertain. Trimming cost V 4 bases and J 8 bases, with 11 bases left between them. The germline V gene encodes CDR1 MGHDK and CDR2 SYGVNS. The CDR3 runs 12 residues. The CDR3 nucleotides are TGTGCCAGCAGTGCTCCGGGTTGGGGCTACACCTTC. It translates to CASSAPGWGYTF.

The chain combines TRBV5-4 with TRBJ2-5, with TRBD2 matching over 7 bases. This CDR3 region has 11 residues. V was clipped by 7 bases and J by 4 bases; unmatched bases: 1. Germline loops: CDR1 SGHNT, CDR2 YYREEE (reference sequence). The DNA for the CDR3 is TGTGCCAGCGGGGGGGGAGAGACCCAGTACTTC. It translates to CASGGGETQYF. Based on the CDR3 plus reference TRBV5-4 and TRBJ2-5, the full variable domain is ETGVTQSPTHLIKTRGQQVTLRCSSQSGHNTVSWYQQALGQGPQFIFQYYREEENGRGNFPPRFSGLQFPNYSSELNVNALELDDSALYLCASGGGETQYFGPGTRLLVL.

This clone was counted between two and nine times. The chain joins TRBV7-6 to TRBJ1-5; TRBD1 is a possible D gene (5 bases). V shed 9 bases and J shed 1 base, with 10 bases lying between them. The CDR3 length is 13 residues. Germline-derived CDR1 and CDR2 are SGHVS and FNYEAQ. CDR3 coding DNA: TGTGCCAGTTCCCGGGACAGCAATCAGCCCCAGCATTTT. Its translation: CASSRDSNQPQHF.

The rearrangement uses TRBV6-4 and TRBJ1-1; D unresolved. The CDR3 extends over 13 amino acids. Germline V gives CDR1 MRHNA, CDR2 SNTAGT. V was shortened by 4 bases and J by 1 base, with 7 bases between the two germline ends. DNA of the CDR3: TGTGCCAGCAGTGTTGAGCAGAACACTGAAGCTTTCTTT. Translated: CASSVEQNTEAFF.